This T cell receptor beta chain is from a study of blood T cell repertoires in COVID-19. Study details: Samples taken during acute and convalescent COVID-19 were collected in the United States, Italy and Spain.

Source study methods: Reference gene primer amplification gave estimated nucleated cell counts. Clones were read by immunoSEQ multiplex PCR, and TCRdb kept only the in-frame ones, dropping some. That table gives V, J and clone size, and the DNA gave D and trimming. The sample has fewer than 60,000 clones, approximately 84% seen once. This clone was counted between two and nine times. Sequenced material: peripheral blood. This receptor was obtained from a man aged 60 to 75 with acute or convalescent COVID-19.

This chain's CDR3 is CASRDSGGAGEQYF. CDR3 sequence (DNA): TGTGCCAGCAGGGATAGCGGGGGGGCAGGAGAGCAGTACTTC. This chain joins TRBV2 and TRBJ2-7; 11 bases match TRBD2. The V and J ends lost 6 bases and 7 bases, in that order; junction bases with no gene match: 8. Germline V gene data show CDR1 as SNHLY and CDR2 as FYNNEI. The CDR3 is 14 amino acids.